The 19 T cell receptor beta chains reported below all come from one sample, sequenced in a study of beta chain features in type 1 diabetes. Study-level findings and limits: Among patients with Type 1 diabetes, TCRB CDR3s were moderately but significantly shorter in every one of the four CD4+ subsets.

Antigens of these TCRs are unknown. The isolated RNA, all of it, was reverse transcribed, so expressed TCRB transcripts were what got sequenced. TCRdb keeps only in-frame clones here, not all; method: immunoSEQ multiplex PCR. The sample records more than 550,000 clones, around an eighth being singletons. The sample taken for sequencing was naive CD4+ T cells from blood. The origin of the receptors is a man younger than 35 with type 1 diabetes.

The rearrangement joins TRBV30 to TRBJ1-2, with no clear D. The CDR3 length is 14 residues. Germline V gene data show CDR1 as GTSNPN and CDR2 as SVGIG (reference sequence). Trimming took off 3 bases at V and 3 bases at J, with 14 bases between the two ends. The CDR3 spells CAWRPGPPYYGYTF. The DNA for the CDR3 is TGTGCCTGGAGACCCGGGCCTCCCTACTATGGCTACACCTTC.

This chain joins TRBV25-1 and TRBJ2-7, with TRBD1 identical over 9 bases. Trimming removed 9 bases from V and 3 bases from J; junction bases left unmatched: 3. The CDR3 has 12 residues. Germline loops: CDR1 MGHDK, CDR2 SYGVNS. The CDR3 coding sequence is TGTGCCAGTATGGACAGGGGCTACGAGCAGTACTTC. It translates to CASMDRGYEQYF.

The chain couples TRBV7-3 to TRBJ1-6, with 7 bases lining up with TRBD1. Looked up from germline, CDR1 is SGHTA and CDR2 is FQGTGA. Trimming cost V 5 bases and J 7 bases; bases outside gene matches: 5. This CDR3 has 14 residues. The CDR3 DNA reads as TGTGCCAGCAGCCCAGGAGGGGGCAATTCACCCCTCCACTTT. Its translation: CASSPGGGNSPLHF.

Only a few counts were recorded for this clone. The rearrangement joins TRBV4-1 to TRBJ2-1; no reliable D call. Trimming took 1 base from V and 9 from J, leaving 10 bases between them. The CDR3 runs 13 residues. The germline V gene encodes CDR1 MGHRA and CDR2 YSYEKL. The CDR3 region has the DNA TGCGCCAGCAGCCAAGCAGGAAGGCTTGAGCAGTTCTTC. Its translation is CASSQAGRLEQFF.

The chain joins TRBV7-2 to TRBJ1-1; the match to TRBD1 covers 7 bases. Per germline, CDR1 SGHTA and CDR2 FQGNSA. The CDR3 covers 13 residues. With 4 bases clipped from V and 4 bases from J, the junction kept 3 bases outside the gene matches. CDR3 loop: CASSYRQGTEAFF. The CDR3 region has the DNA TGTGCCAGCAGCTACCGACAGGGCACTGAAGCTTTCTTT.

This clone was picked up a small number of times. This sample also contains other DNA sequences that code for the same CDR3. CDR3 amino acids: CASSPQTYEQYF. Written as DNA, the CDR3 is TGTGCCAGCTCACCTCAGACTTACGAGCAGTACTTC. The chain is built from TRBV18 and TRBJ2-7; no firm D call. Germline V gene sequence: CDR1 KGHSH, CDR2 LQKENI. Trimming removed 3 bases from V and 4 bases from J, with 7 bases in between. The CDR3 is made up of 12 amino acids.

This clone has only a few counts. This chain links TRBV27 with TRBJ2-7, with 10 positions matching TRBD2. CDR1 and CDR2 from the germline V gene are MNHEY and SMNVEV (reference sequence). The CDR3 extends over 15 amino acids. Trimming took 5 bases from V and 6 from J; bases not matched to a gene: 10. The chain's CDR3 is CASSPAPSGGGEQYF. In nucleotides, the CDR3 is TGTGCCAGCAGTCCGGCCCCTAGCGGGGGAGGCGAGCAGTACTTC.

The rearrangement joins TRBV6-5 to TRBJ2-1, with 9 bases matching TRBD2. V lost 5 bases to trimming and J lost 4 bases; unmatched junction nucleotides: 3. CDR1 is MNHEY and CDR2 is SVGAGI in the germline V gene. This CDR3 contains 14 residues. The CDR3: CASSPGLAYNEQFF. Here the CDR3 DNA reads TGTGCCAGCAGTCCGGGACTAGCATACAATGAGCAGTTCTTC.

This clone appeared a few times. V gene TRBV18 combines with J gene TRBJ2-1; D not certain. In germline, CDR1 is KGHSH, CDR2 LQKENI. The V gene lost 0 bases and the J gene lost 12 bases, with 18 bases spanning the gap. This CDR3 comprises 15 residues. The CDR3 DNA reads as TGTGCCAGCTCACCACCGGCCCCGTACCTCCATGGGCAGTTCTTC. It yields the protein CASSPPAPYLHGQFF.

The chain carries TRBV5-6 and TRBJ1-1; no reliable D call. This CDR3 spans 14 amino acids. V dropped 1 base and J dropped 2 bases, with 9 bases sitting between them. Germline-derived CDR1 and CDR2 are SGHDT and YYEEEE. CDR3 coding DNA: TGTGCCAGCAGCTTGTCCGGATCCAACACTGAAGCTTTCTTT. Its translation is CASSLSGSNTEAFF.

This rearrangement joins TRBV28 to TRBJ2-2, with D perhaps TRBD2 (5 bases). The CDR3 contains 14 residues. V lost 3 bases, J lost 4 bases, and 9 bases lay in between. Germline-derived CDR1 and CDR2 are MDHEN and SYDVKM. The CDR3 sequence is CASSFDTSTGELFF. In nucleotides, the CDR3 is TGTGCCAGCAGTTTCGACACTAGCACCGGGGAGCTGTTTTTT.

This clone was counted only a few times. The V and J genes are TRBV6-5 and TRBJ2-5; the match to TRBD1 covers 7 bases. V lost 6 bases and J lost 5; bases outside the gene matches: 6. The germline gives CDR1 MNHEY, CDR2 SVGAGI. This CDR3 contains 13 residues. The CDR3 is CASRSPRGETQYF. The CDR3 coding sequence is TGTGCCAGCAGGTCCCCCAGGGGGGAGACCCAGTACTTC.

This clone was seen a few times. The chain couples TRBV6-1 to TRBJ2-1; 8 bases fit TRBD1. With 3 bases clipped from V and 8 bases from J, the junction kept 12 bases outside the gene matches. The CDR3 runs to 16 residues. The V gene's germline CDR1 is MNHNS and CDR2 SASEGT. This CDR3 reads CASSEGQAFFRDEQFF. DNA of the CDR3: TGTGCCAGCAGTGAGGGACAGGCCTTTTTTAGGGATGAGCAGTTCTTC.

This clone was seen only a few times. The chain joins TRBV7-9 to TRBJ2-1, with D unresolved. Trimming shortened V by 3 bases and J by 8 bases, and 14 bases separated the two germline ends. The germline V gene encodes CDR1 SEHNR and CDR2 FQNEAQ (reference sequence). The CDR3 loop spans 14 amino acids. CDR3 amino acids: CASSFRYSQDEQFF. The CDR3 bases are TGTGCCAGCAGCTTTCGCTATTCCCAGGATGAGCAGTTCTTC.

In its sample, this clone was seen a few times. This chain links TRBV27 with TRBJ1-6; TRBD1 matches at 8 bases. This CDR3 spans 15 amino acids. In germline, CDR1 is MNHEY, CDR2 SMNVEV (reference sequence). Trimming cost V 6 bases and J 6 bases; bases outside gene matches: 7. The CDR3 region has the DNA TGTGCCAGCAGCTCCGGGACAGGACTTAATTCACCCCTCCACTTT. Its protein product is CASSSGTGLNSPLHF.

Only a few counts were recorded for this clone. The chain combines TRBV14 with TRBJ1-4; no firm D call. The CDR3 covers 14 residues. The germline V gene has CDR1 SGHDN and CDR2 FVKESK. Trimming took off 4 bases at V and 8 bases at J, with 14 bases between the two ends. Written as DNA, the CDR3 is TGTGCCAGCAGCCCCCGGTCCGGAAGGGAAAAACTGTTTTTT. Its protein product is CASSPRSGREKLFF.

Turning to this clone: This sample includes further DNA sequences coding for the same CDR3. The rearrangement joins TRBV30 to TRBJ2-7; 11 positions match TRBD2. V was pared by 3 bases and J by 4 bases, with 2 bases of the junction left unmatched. Per the germline V gene, CDR1 is GTSNPN and CDR2 is SVGIG (reference sequence). This CDR3 comprises 13 residues. The CDR3 sequence: CAWSLAGGYEQYF. DNA of the CDR3: TGTGCCTGGAGCCTAGCGGGAGGATACGAGCAGTACTTC.

This clone has only a few counts. This sequence joins TRBV30 and TRBJ2-5, with TRBD1 matching 10 bases. This CDR3 is 16 amino acids long. From germline, CDR1 is GTSNPN and CDR2 SVGIG (reference sequence). Trimming took 2 bases from V and 2 from J; bases not matched to a gene: 8. The DNA of the CDR3 is TGTGCCTGGAGTTTAGGGACAGGGGCTACTCAAGAGACCCAGTACTTC. It yields the protein CAWSLGTGATQETQYF. The whole variable domain, remainder taken from reference TRBV30 and TRBJ2-5, is SQTIHQWPATLVQPVGSPLSLECTVEGTSNPNLYWYRQAAGRGLQLLFYSVGIGQISSEVPQNLSASRPQDRQFILSSKKLLLSDSGFYLCAWSLGTGATQETQYFGPGTRLLVL.

This clone was seen a handful of times. This chain joins TRBV21-1 and TRBJ2-1; whether TRBD2, the table's D call, matches the DNA was not checked. TRBV21-1 is marked as a pseudogene. The CDR3 consists of 16 residues. CDR3 DNA: TGTGCCAGCAGCAAATGGCGGGAGGGATCGTACAATGAGCAGTTCTTC. This sequence encodes CASSKWREGSYNEQFF.